The clone carrying this T cell receptor beta chain was detected only a few times. The antigen remains unidentified. The investigators reverse transcribed all of the isolated RNA, so they sequenced expressed TCRB transcripts. Sequenced by immunoSEQ multiplex PCR; TCRdb stores in-frame clones only, minus some. Among a few hundred thousand clones listed, 11% to 15% were seen once. The sample comes from a study of beta chain features in type 1 diabetes. Study-wide points: TCRB CDR3s were moderately but significantly shorter in Type 1 diabetes patients in all four CD4+ subsets. Among patients, naive, central memory and Treg TCRB repertoires appeared more similar than among healthy donors. Insertions at VDJ junctions were less frequent in type 1 diabetes patients. These patients also deleted more nucleotides at the same junctions.

Sorting of CD4+ naive, central memory, regulatory and stem cell-like memory cells was performed via CD45RO/CCR7/CD25/CD127/CD95/CD27. The material sequenced was naive CD4+ T cells from blood. The receptor comes from a man aged 25-40 years with type 1 diabetes.

The CDR3 loop reads CASSELVTDTQYF. CDR3 DNA: TGTGCCAGCAGTGAACTTGTCACAGATACGCAGTATTTT. The rearrangement joins TRBV2 to TRBJ2-3, with D uncertain. Germline lookup yields CDR1 SNHLY and CDR2 FYNNEI. V was shortened by 2 bases and J by 2 bases, with 5 bases between the two germline ends. The CDR3 has 13 residues.